This T cell receptor beta chain appears in the sequencing data of a study of T-cell reconstitution after alpha-beta-depleted transplantation in children. This CDR3 has 13 amino acids. Germline CDR1 reads DFQATT; CDR2 reads SNEGSKA (reference sequence). Losses at the gene ends were 3 bases for V and 8 bases for J; bases not matched to a gene: 3. Construction of the TCRbeta library involved unique molecular identifiers. TCRdb passed the PCR reads through MiXCR, listing each CDR3 protein once. The table records 200,000 to 300,000 distinct CDR3 sequences, over 20% of them present only once. Study-wide results and limits: As was reported, about two months after transplant, alpha-beta T cells came from several hundred expanded graft clones.

Of note for this clonotype: No antigen is known for it.

This rearrangement joins TRBV20-1 to TRBJ1-4; 10 positions agree with TRBD1. This sequence originates from a girl aged 2-10 years with Fanconi anemia, due to receive a stem cell transplant. This specimen was PBMCs, taken before TCRalphabeta/CD19-depleted stem cell transplant. CDR3 DNA: TGCAGTGCTAGGGGGGACAGGGGAGAAAAACTGTTTTTT. This sequence encodes CSARGDRGEKLFF.